This TCR beta chain was recorded in a study of T cell repertoires in cytomegalovirus infection. The overall study: Through public TCR beta signatures, both CMV infection and matching HLA type were indicated. General observations from the study: Dominating the ex vivo response were HLA-C-restricted CMV-specific TCR beta clonotypes.

The germline gives CDR1 SEHNR, CDR2 FQNEAQ (reference sequence). There are 15 residues in the CDR3. Trimming took off 3 bases at V and 5 bases at J, with 16 bases between the two ends. TCRdb fed the reads into MiXCR, producing one record per CDR3 protein. The table has around 350,000 distinct CDR3 sequences, 15% to 20% seen once. Of note for this clonotype: Its cognate antigen is unknown.

The V gene is TRBV7-9, the J gene TRBJ1-1; D possibly corresponds to TRBD1 (5 bases). The sequence was obtained from a human donor in good health (CMV status not recorded). Some clones in this sample may be carry-over from other donors' samples. Specimen: PBMCs. Here the CDR3 reads CASSFSGTPGTEAFF. Written as DNA, the CDR3 is TGTGCCAGCAGCTTCTCCGGGACCCCGGGGACTGAAGCTTTCTTT.